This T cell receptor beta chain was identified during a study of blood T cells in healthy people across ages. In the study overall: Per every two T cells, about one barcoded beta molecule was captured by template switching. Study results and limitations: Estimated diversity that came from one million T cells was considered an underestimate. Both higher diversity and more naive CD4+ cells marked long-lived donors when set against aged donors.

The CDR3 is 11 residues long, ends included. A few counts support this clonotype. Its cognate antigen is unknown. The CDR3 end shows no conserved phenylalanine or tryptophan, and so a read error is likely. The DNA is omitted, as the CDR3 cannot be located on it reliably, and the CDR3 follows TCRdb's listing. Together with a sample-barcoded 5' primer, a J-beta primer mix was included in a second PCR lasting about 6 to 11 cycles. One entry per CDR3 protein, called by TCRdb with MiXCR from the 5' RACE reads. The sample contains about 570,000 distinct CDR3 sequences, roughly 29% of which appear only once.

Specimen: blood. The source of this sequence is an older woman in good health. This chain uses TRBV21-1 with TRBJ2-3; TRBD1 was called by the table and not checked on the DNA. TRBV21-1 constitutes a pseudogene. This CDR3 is CASSSRQAERV.